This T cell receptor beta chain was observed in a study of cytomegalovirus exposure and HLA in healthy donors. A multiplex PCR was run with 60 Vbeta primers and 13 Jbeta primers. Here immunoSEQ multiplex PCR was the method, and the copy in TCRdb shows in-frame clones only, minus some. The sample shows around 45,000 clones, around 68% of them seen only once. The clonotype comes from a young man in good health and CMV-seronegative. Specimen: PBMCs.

The CDR3 protein is CASSFTGNQPQHF. CDR3 DNA sequence: TGTGCCAGCAGCTTCACGGGGAATCAGCCCCAGCATTTT. The J gene is TRBJ1-5, the V gene TRBV7-8; no clear D gene. V lost 3 bases to trimming and J lost 4 bases, with 7 bases between them. In germline, CDR1 is SGHVS, CDR2 FQNEAQ. This CDR3 contains 13 residues.